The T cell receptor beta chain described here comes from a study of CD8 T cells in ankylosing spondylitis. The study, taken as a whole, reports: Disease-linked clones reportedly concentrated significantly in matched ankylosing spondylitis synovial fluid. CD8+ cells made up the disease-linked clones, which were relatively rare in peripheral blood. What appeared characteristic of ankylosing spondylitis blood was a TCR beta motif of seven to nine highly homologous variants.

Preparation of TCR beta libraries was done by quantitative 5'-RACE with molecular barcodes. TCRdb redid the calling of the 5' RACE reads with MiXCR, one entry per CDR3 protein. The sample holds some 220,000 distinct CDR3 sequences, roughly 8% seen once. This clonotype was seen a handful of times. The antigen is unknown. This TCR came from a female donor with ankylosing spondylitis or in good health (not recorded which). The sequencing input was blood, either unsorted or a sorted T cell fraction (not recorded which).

DNA of the CDR3: TGTGCCAGCAGCTTATACGCAGGCCCATATCAGCCCCAGCATTTT. Translating it yields CASSLYAGPYQPQHF. The V call is TRBV7-2, the J call TRBJ1-5; D call uncertain. The V end was cut by 2 bases, the J end by 5 bases, with 13 bases between. The CDR3 loop spans 15 amino acids. CDR1 and CDR2 (germline): SGHTA, FQGNSA.